This TCR beta chain came from a study of glioma-infiltrating T cells. Points from the study as a whole: Non-neoplastic patients had below-expected tissue-blood divergence, while all gliomas exceeded expectation.

Using RNA template, CDR3s of TCR alpha and beta were amplified with iRepertoire arm-PCR. One-step reverse transcription and amplification started from roughly 100-400 ng of tissue mRNA or PBMC total RNA. TCRdb re-called the multiplex PCR reads with MiXCR, one entry per CDR3 protein. The data hold approximately 120,000 distinct CDR3 sequences, with 20% to 25% observed a single time. A word on this clonotype: Its antigen is undetermined. The junction does not match germline at one end; this may be a read error.

Germline V CDR1 and CDR2: SQVTM, ANQGSEA. The CDR3 is 12 residues long. Sequencing was carried out using glioma tissue, nonneoplastic brain tissue, or PBMCs (not recorded which). This sequence originates from a human donor with low-grade glioma or glioblastoma, undergoing nonglioma brain surgery, or in good health (not recorded which). The chain links TRBV29-1 to TRBJ2-1; no definite D call. The CDR3 DNA reads as TGCAGCGTTGACAGCCAGTACAATGAGCAGCTCTTC. Translated: CSVDSQYNEQLF.